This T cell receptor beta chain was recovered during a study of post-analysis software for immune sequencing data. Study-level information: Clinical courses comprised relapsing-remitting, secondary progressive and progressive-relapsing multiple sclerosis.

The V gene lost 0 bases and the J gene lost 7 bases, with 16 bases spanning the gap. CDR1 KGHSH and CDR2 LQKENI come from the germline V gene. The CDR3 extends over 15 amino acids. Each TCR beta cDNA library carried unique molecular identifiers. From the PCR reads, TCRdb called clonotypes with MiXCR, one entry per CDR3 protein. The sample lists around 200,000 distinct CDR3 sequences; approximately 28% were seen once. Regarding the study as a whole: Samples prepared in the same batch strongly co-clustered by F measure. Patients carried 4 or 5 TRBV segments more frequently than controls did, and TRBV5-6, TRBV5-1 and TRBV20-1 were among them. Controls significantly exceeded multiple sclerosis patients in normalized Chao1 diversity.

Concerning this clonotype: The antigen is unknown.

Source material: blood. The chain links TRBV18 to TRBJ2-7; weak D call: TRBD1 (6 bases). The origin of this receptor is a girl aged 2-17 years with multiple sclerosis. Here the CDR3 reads CASSPPSVGDNEQYF. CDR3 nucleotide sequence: TGTGCCAGCTCACCACCGTCGGTAGGGGACAATGAGCAGTACTTC.